These 17 T cell receptor beta chains share one sample of origin, sequenced in a study of T cells in Graves' hyperthyroidism and ophthalmopathy. TCR beta CDR3 regions were amplified from RNA. An initial round of RT-PCR targeting the TCR CDR3 relied on the HTBI primer set. TCRdb used MiXCR to reprocess the multiplex PCR reads, holding one entry per CDR3 protein. This table has hundreds of thousands of distinct CDR3 sequences, roughly 21% appearing once. What was sequenced was blood. Source of these receptors: a man in his forties with Graves' ophthalmopathy.

This clonotype was seen only a few times. The genes are TRBV11-2 and TRBJ1-6; D is unclear. Germline CDR1 reads SGHAT; CDR2 reads FQNNGV. Trimming removed 4 bases from V and 10 bases from J, with 11 bases in between. The CDR3 consists of 13 residues. The CDR3 region has the DNA TGTGCCAGCAGCTGGAGCCGTACCTCACCCCTCCACTTT. It specifies CASSWSRTSPLHF.

This rearrangement joins TRBV20-1 to TRBJ1-2, with D maybe TRBD1 (6 bases). Between the trimmed V and J ends, which lost 2 bases and 2 bases, there was a span of 15 bases. CDR1 is DFQATT and CDR2 is SNEGSKA in the germline V gene (reference sequence). The CDR3 has 15 amino acids. The CDR3: CSARPRGQGNYGYTF. The CDR3 bases are TGCAGTGCTAGACCCAGGGGACAAGGAAACTATGGCTACACCTTC.

Many counts were recorded for this clonotype. The rearrangement joins TRBV3-1 to TRBJ2-5, with D uncertain. This CDR3 spans 12 amino acids. V dropped 1 base and J dropped 5 bases, with 5 bases sitting between them. The germline gives CDR1 LGHDT, CDR2 YNNKEL (reference sequence). Here the CDR3 DNA reads TGTGCCAGCAGCCAAGCAGCGGAGACCCAGTACTTC. It translates to CASSQAAETQYF.

The gene calls are TRBV9 and TRBJ1-1, with D possibly TRBD1 on 6 matching bases. The length of the CDR3 is 14 residues. CDR1 and CDR2 from the germline V gene are SGDLS and YYNGEE. Trimming pared 3 bases from V and 1 base from J, leaving 10 bases between. The CDR3 nucleotides read TGTGCCAGCAGCGAGGGACACCCGAACACTGAAGCTTTCTTT. Its protein is CASSEGHPNTEAFF.

The gene calls are TRBV25-1 and TRBJ1-1; D uncertain. CDR3 size: 15 residues. Germline V gene data show CDR1 as MGHDK and CDR2 as SYGVNS. V gave up 4 bases and J gave up 2 bases, with 14 bases separating them. Here the CDR3 reads CASSAGWPVNTEAFF. CDR3 nucleotide sequence: TGTGCCAGCAGTGCCGGATGGCCGGTAAACACTGAAGCTTTCTTT.

The CDR3 DNA sequence: TGTGCCAGTAGTATGGGAGGACCGTCGGGGGAGACCCAGTACTTC. Translating gives CASSMGGPSGETQYF. The rearrangement joins TRBV19 to TRBJ2-5; a weak D match, TRBD2 (6 bases). The CDR3 is 15 amino acids. The germline V gene has CDR1 LNHDA and CDR2 SQIVND (reference sequence). Trimming cost V 3 bases and J 5 bases, with 16 bases left between them.

The chain carries TRBV5-1 and TRBJ1-2; D gene uncertain. Trimming pared 4 bases from V and 4 bases from J, leaving 20 bases between. This CDR3 contains 16 residues. Germline CDR1 and CDR2: SGHRS and YFSETQ. CDR3 sequence reads: CASSLDSIARGYGYTF. For the CDR3, the DNA is TGCGCCAGCAGCCTCGATTCTATCGCTCGTGGCTATGGCTACACCTTC.

This clonotype was observed many times. The chain employs TRBV28 and TRBJ2-1, with TRBD2 identical over 12 bases. Unmatched junction bases numbered 6, after V lost 6 bases and J lost 6 bases. The CDR3 consists of 15 residues. Germline CDR1 MDHEN, CDR2 SYDVKM. The CDR3 is CASSQTSGRSNEQFF. For the CDR3, the DNA is TGTGCCAGCAGCCAGACTAGCGGGAGAAGCAATGAGCAGTTCTTC.

This clonotype showed up many times. The gene calls are TRBV18 and TRBJ1-2; the match to TRBD1 covers 8 bases. CDR1 and CDR2 (germline): KGHSH, LQKENI. The V segment lost 6 bases and the J segment 2 bases; nucleotides outside the gene matches: 5. The length of the CDR3 is 14 residues. CDR3 amino acids: CASSPRGPNYGYTF. CDR3 nucleotide sequence: TGTGCCAGCTCCCCCAGGGGGCCGAACTATGGCTACACCTTC. The full variable domain, completed using reference TRBV18 and TRBJ1-2, is NAGVMQNPRHLVRRRGQEARLRCSPMKGHSHVYWYRQLPEEGLKFMVYLQKENIIDESGMPKERFSAEFPKEGPSILRIQQVVRGDSAAYFCASSPRGPNYGYTFGSGTRLTVV.

This clonotype occurred many times. V usage is TRBV12-3 or TRBV12-4 and J usage is TRBJ2-1, with a tentative D call TRBD1 (6 bases). The ends were cut back, 6 bases at V and 5 bases at J, with 14 bases in the middle. The CDR3 totals 14 residues. The CDR3 reads CASRIGSGDNEQFF. CDR3 nucleotides: TGTGCCAGCAGGATCGGATCAGGGGACAATGAGCAGTTCTTC.

At least ten counts were recorded for this clonotype. This chain joins TRBV27 and TRBJ2-5; D perhaps matches TRBD2 (5 bases). The V end lost 5 bases, the J end lost 0 bases, and 10 bases lay between the germline ends. Germline V lookup: CDR1 MNHEY, CDR2 SMNVEV (reference sequence). The CDR3 extends over 14 amino acids. The CDR3 sequence is CASSTQRNQETQYF. The CDR3 region has the DNA TGTGCCAGCAGTACCCAGCGGAACCAAGAGACCCAGTACTTC.

J is TRBJ1-4 and V is TRBV5-1, with D unresolved. Germline V CDR1 and CDR2: SGHRS, YFSETQ. There are 15 residues in the CDR3. Trimming stripped 4 bases from V and 7 bases from J, with 17 bases between. As DNA, the CDR3 is TGCGCCAGCAGCCTTATGGGGTCCTTGGCTGAAAAACTGTTTTTT. Amino acids: CASSLMGSLAEKLFF.

This clonotype occurred many times. V usage is TRBV3-1 and J usage is TRBJ1-5; D uncertain. The CDR3 has 13 amino acids. From germline, CDR1 is LGHDT and CDR2 YNNKEL (reference sequence). Trimming stripped 5 bases from V and 0 bases from J, with 5 bases between. CDR3 sequence reads: CASSKYSNQPQHF. The CDR3 region has the DNA TGTGCCAGCAGCAAATATAGCAATCAGCCCCAGCATTTT.

The table lists this clonotype with a few counts. The V and J genes are TRBV5-1 and TRBJ2-3; no definite D call. The V gene lost 3 bases and the J gene lost 2 bases, with 7 bases spanning the gap. The CDR3 contains 13 residues. Germline V gene data show CDR1 as SGHRS and CDR2 as YFSETQ. The CDR3 reads CASSSDPTDTQYF. DNA for the CDR3: TGCGCCAGCAGCTCGGACCCCACAGATACGCAGTATTTT.

In its sample, this clonotype was seen a few times. The chain recombines TRBV5-1 with TRBJ2-1; 11 bases align to TRBD2. The CDR3 loop spans 16 amino acids. CDR1 and CDR2 (germline): SGHRS, YFSETQ. J lost 8 bases, V lost 2 bases, and 9 bases had no gene match. The CDR3 here is CASSLHTSGSRDEQFF. The CDR3, as DNA: TGCGCCAGCAGCTTACATACTAGCGGGAGTAGGGATGAGCAGTTCTTC.

This clonotype was counted only a few times. V gene TRBV12-3 or TRBV12-4 combines with J gene TRBJ1-3; the match to TRBD1 covers 8 bases. The junction had 5 bases not matched to a gene; V was cut back by 5 bases and J by 5 bases. CDR3 length equals 14 residues. The DNA for the CDR3 is TGTGCCAGCAGTCCGGACAGGGTTAGAAACACCATATATTTT. As protein: CASSPDRVRNTIYF.

The CDR3 loop reads CASSTRTSGSYEQYF. As DNA, the CDR3 is TGTGCCAGCAGCACCCGGACTAGCGGTTCCTACGAGCAGTACTTC. The gene calls are TRBV9 and TRBJ2-7, with 10 bases matching TRBD2. CDR3 length: 15 amino acids. Per the germline V gene, CDR1 is SGDLS and CDR2 is YYNGEE. The V and J ends lost 4 bases and 1 base, in that order; junction bases with no gene match: 5.